What follows is one TCR beta chain and its context. What it recognizes is unknown. Possible read error: a much larger clone is one base away. In TCRdb, the multiplex PCR reads were re-called with MiXCR into one record per CDR3 protein. In the table there are approximately 210,000 distinct CDR3 sequences, less than 40% of which are singletons. This specimen comes from a study of breast tumors, draining lymph nodes, adjacent tissues. Study outcomes and limitations: That most tumor T cells come from lymph nodes remained unproven. Most tumor T cells seemingly derive from lymph node, then expand in tumor. Luminal-like breast cancer showed significantly higher tumor–nontumor repertoire similarity than basal-like. Tumor TCR diversity was below lymph nodes but above nontumor tissue.

CDR3 length: 14 residues. CDR1 and CDR2 from the germline V gene are KGHSH and LQKENI. The germline V and J ends were trimmed by 5 bases and 0 bases, with 7 bases remaining between them. Breast cancer patients provided tissue from their axillary draining lymph nodes. This TCR came from a female donor with breast cancer. Some clones in this sample may be carry-over from other donors' samples. The rearrangement joins TRBV18 to TRBJ1-4; D remains ambiguous. Sequences were obtained from axillary lymph node tissue. The CDR3 spells CASSKRSTNEKLFF. For the CDR3, the DNA is TGTGCCAGCTCAAAGAGGTCAACTAATGAAAAACTGTTTTTT.